Below are 8 T cell receptor beta chains sequenced from a single sample in a study of blood T cell repertoires in COVID-19. Clones were sequenced by immunoSEQ multiplex PCR, and TCRdb holds only the in-frame ones, with some missing. The sample holds 75,000 to 100,000 clones, approximately 81% seen once. Sequencing input: peripheral blood. All receptors derive from a woman aged 80 or older with acute or convalescent COVID-19.

The V gene is TRBV9, the J gene TRBJ1-4; 9 nucleotides line up with TRBD1. CDR1 SGDLS and CDR2 YYNGEE come from the germline V gene. V shed 0 bases, J shed 8 bases, and the junction held 5 bases outside the gene matches. The CDR3 has 15 amino acids. CDR3 DNA: TGTGCCAGCAGCGTAGGTACAGGGGGCGCGGAAAAACTGTTTTTT. Translating gives CASSVGTGGAEKLFF.

The chain links TRBV24-1 to TRBJ2-6; the D gene is possibly TRBD2 (6 bases). The CDR3 spans 13 residues. Looked up from germline, CDR1 is KGHDR and CDR2 is SFDVKD. The V and J ends lost 9 bases and 4 bases respectively, with 9 bases between them. The CDR3 nucleotides are TGTGCCACCGGAGGGCCCGGGGCCAACGTCCTGACTTTC. It yields the protein CATGGPGANVLTF.

The gene calls are TRBV19 and TRBJ2-7; TRBD2 might be the D (7 bases). CDR3 length: 13 residues. Germline V gene data show CDR1 as LNHDA and CDR2 as SQIVND (reference sequence). V lost 6 bases to trimming and J lost 2 bases, with 11 bases between them. CDR3 in DNA: TGTGCCAGTAGCCAAGGGGGGGCCTACGAGCAGTACTTC. Protein: CASSQGGAYEQYF.

This clone showed up just once. This chain joins TRBV29-1 and TRBJ1-1; no clear D. Germline assignment: CDR1 SQVTM and CDR2 ANQGSEA. Trimming removed 2 bases at V and 1 base at J, with 8 bases between. This CDR3 is built from 13 residues. The CDR3 coding sequence is TGCAGCGTTGAATCCCAATCGAACACTGAAGCTTTCTTT. This translates into CSVESQSNTEAFF.

V gene TRBV24-1 combines with J gene TRBJ2-6; TRBD1 agrees at 8 bases. V shed 4 bases, J shed 0 bases, and the junction held 7 bases outside the gene matches. The CDR3 extends over 18 amino acids. Germline values: CDR1 KGHDR, CDR2 SFDVKD. The DNA of the CDR3 is TGTGCCACCAGTGAGGCTCGACAGGGGTTCTCTGGGGCCAACGTCCTGACTTTC. Its protein product is CATSEARQGFSGANVLTF.

The chain couples TRBV19 to TRBJ1-6; no definite D call. CDR3 length: 16 residues. The V end was cut by 6 bases, the J end by 5 bases, with 17 bases between. Germline V gene sequence: CDR1 LNHDA, CDR2 SQIVND (reference sequence). DNA for the CDR3: TGTGCCAGTAGAACTAGAGGACGGAGCAATAATTCACCCCTCCACTTT. It encodes CASRTRGRSNNSPLHF. The entire variable domain, with the rest obtained from reference TRBV19 and TRBJ1-6, is as follows: DGGITQSPKYLFRKEGQNVTLSCEQNLNHDAMYWYRQDPGQGLRLIYYSQIVNDFQKGDIAEGYSVSREKKESFPLTVTSAQKNPTAFYLCASRTRGRSNNSPLHFGNGTRLTVT.

V gene TRBV6-5 combines with J gene TRBJ1-6; D is uncertain. V gave up 2 bases and J gave up 4 bases, with 3 bases separating them. This CDR3 spans 13 amino acids. Looked up from germline, CDR1 is MNHEY and CDR2 is SVGAGI. The CDR3: CASSYEYNSPLHF. CDR3 DNA: TGTGCCAGCAGTTACGAGTATAATTCACCCCTCCACTTT.

This sequence joins TRBV28 and TRBJ2-4, with TRBD1 as a possible D gene (6 bases). This CDR3 contains 16 residues. The ends were cut back, 0 bases at V and 2 bases at J, with 11 bases in the middle. Germline V gene data show CDR1 as MDHEN and CDR2 as SYDVKM. The CDR3 DNA reads as TGTGCCAGCAGTTTATGGGGGGACACCACCAAAAACATTCAGTACTTC. Translating gives CASSLWGDTTKNIQYF.